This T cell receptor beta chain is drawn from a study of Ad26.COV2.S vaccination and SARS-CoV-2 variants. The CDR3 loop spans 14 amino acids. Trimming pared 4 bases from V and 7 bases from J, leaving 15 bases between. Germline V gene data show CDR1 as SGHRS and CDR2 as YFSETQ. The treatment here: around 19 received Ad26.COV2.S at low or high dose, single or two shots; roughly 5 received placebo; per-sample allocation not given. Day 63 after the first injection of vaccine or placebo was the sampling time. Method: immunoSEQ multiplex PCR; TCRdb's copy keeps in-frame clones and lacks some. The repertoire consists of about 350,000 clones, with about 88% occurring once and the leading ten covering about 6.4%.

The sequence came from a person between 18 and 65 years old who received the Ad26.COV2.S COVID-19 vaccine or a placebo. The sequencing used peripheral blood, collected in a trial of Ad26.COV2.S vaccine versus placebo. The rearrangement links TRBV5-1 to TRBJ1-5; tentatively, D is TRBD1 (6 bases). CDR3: CASSPVGGGQPQHF. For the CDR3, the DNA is TGCGCCAGCAGCCCGGTTGGGGGCGGGCAGCCCCAGCATTTT.